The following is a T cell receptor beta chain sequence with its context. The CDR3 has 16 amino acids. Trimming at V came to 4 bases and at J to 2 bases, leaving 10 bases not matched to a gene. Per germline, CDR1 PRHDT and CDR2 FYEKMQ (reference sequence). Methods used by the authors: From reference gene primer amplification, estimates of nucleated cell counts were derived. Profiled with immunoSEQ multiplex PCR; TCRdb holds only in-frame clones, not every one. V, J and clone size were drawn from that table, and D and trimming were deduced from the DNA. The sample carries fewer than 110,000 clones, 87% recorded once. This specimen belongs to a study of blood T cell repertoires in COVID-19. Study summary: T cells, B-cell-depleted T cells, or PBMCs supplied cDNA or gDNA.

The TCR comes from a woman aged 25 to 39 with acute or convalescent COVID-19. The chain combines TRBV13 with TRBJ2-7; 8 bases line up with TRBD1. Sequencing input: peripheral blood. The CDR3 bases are TGTGCCAGCAGCTCCCGGACAGGGCAACAAGCCTACGAGCAGTACTTC. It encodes CASSSRTGQQAYEQYF.